These 29 T cell receptor beta chains originate from one sample sequenced in a study of persistence of HIV-infected CD4 T cells. What these receptors recognize is not known. The stimulus was lysate of CMV-infected fibroblasts, 9 to 10 ug/mL. CD40L/CD69 double-negative CD45RO-high memory CD4+ T cells were collected. This was the immunoSEQ version 4 assay in survey mode. TCRdb keeps only in-frame clones here, not all; method: immunoSEQ multiplex PCR. The repertoire includes 40,000 to 50,000 clones, 70% to 80% of them detected once, and around 3% sits in the top ten. The sample consisted of CD4+ T cells sorted from PBMCs after approximately 18-hour stimulation, taken from a patient who received antiretroviral therapy. The origin of the receptors is an adult man with HIV who was CMV-seropositive.

Notes on this clone: Other DNA sequences from this sample encode an identical CDR3 as well. The chain links TRBV7-2 to TRBJ2-7; 11 bases map to TRBD2. The CDR3 spans 14 residues. The junction had 6 bases not matched to a gene; V was cut back by 5 bases and J by 6 bases. The germline CDR1 and CDR2 sequences are SGHTA and FQGNSA. CDR3 bases: TGTGCCAGCAGCCTGCTAGCGGGGGGTTCCGAGCAGTACTTC. This encodes CASSLLAGGSEQYF.

The gene calls are TRBV19 and TRBJ1-3; D unresolved. The germline gives CDR1 LNHDA, CDR2 SQIVND (reference sequence). Deletions cut 3 bases from V and 0 bases from J, with 12 bases between. This CDR3 has 16 residues. In nucleotides, the CDR3 is TGTGCCAGTAGTATTCCGGGCCGAAGCTCTGGAAACACCATATATTTT. Residues: CASSIPGRSSGNTIYF.

The chain links TRBV27 to TRBJ1-1; D is possibly TRBD1 (6 bases). Germline CDR1 MNHEY, CDR2 SMNVEV (reference sequence). The CDR3 has 16 amino acids. V was shortened by 5 bases and J by 0 bases, with 16 bases between the two germline ends. The CDR3 DNA reads as TGTGCCAGCAGTCACTTCGACAGGACAATGAACACTGAAGCTTTCTTT. Protein product: CASSHFDRTMNTEAFF.

V gene TRBV2 combines with J gene TRBJ2-2; 10 positions match TRBD1. This CDR3 spans 15 amino acids. Unmatched junction bases numbered 2, after V lost 6 bases and J lost 1 base. Germline CDR1 SNHLY, CDR2 FYNNEI. DNA of the CDR3: TGTGCCAGCAGCCGGACAGGGGGGAACACCGGGGAGCTGTTTTTT. Protein sequence: CASSRTGGNTGELFF.

In this sample, this clone turned up once. The chain combines TRBV11-3 with TRBJ2-5; 13 nucleotides align to TRBD2. CDR3 size: 15 residues. The J segment lost 3 bases and the V segment lost 5 bases, leaving 3 bases of the junction unmatched. CDR1 SGHNT and CDR2 YENEEA come from the germline V gene. This CDR3 is CASSLGTSGEETQYF. In DNA form, the CDR3 reads TGTGCCAGCAGCCTGGGGACTAGCGGGGAAGAGACCCAGTACTTC.

V is TRBV4-2 and J is TRBJ2-3, with no clear D. Between the trimmed V and J ends, which lost 0 bases and 7 bases, there was a span of 2 bases. The CDR3 has 11 amino acids. Germline CDR1 and CDR2: LGHNA and YNFKEQ. For the CDR3, the DNA is TGTGCCAGCAGCCAAGATAATACGCAGTATTTT. Translated, it gives CASSQDNTQYF.

The rearrangement links TRBV5-1 to TRBJ1-2; no clear D gene. V gave up 0 bases and J gave up 7 bases, with 10 bases separating them. This CDR3 contains 13 residues. CDR1 is SGHRS and CDR2 is YFSETQ in the germline V gene. The CDR3 DNA reads as TGCGCCAGCAGCTTGGCCGAAGGGTTTGGCTACACCTTC. Protein sequence: CASSLAEGFGYTF.

As concerns this clone: The sample has other DNA sequences that encode this CDR3 too. V usage is TRBV18 and J usage is TRBJ2-7; D may be TRBD1 (6 bases). This CDR3 has 13 residues. The V and J ends lost 3 bases and 3 bases respectively, with 9 bases between them. In germline, CDR1 is KGHSH, CDR2 LQKENI. CDR3 DNA sequence: TGTGCCAGCTCACCGGGGGCCAACTACGAGCAGTACTTC. Translating it yields CASSPGANYEQYF.

The rearrangement uses TRBV18 and TRBJ1-5; D gene unclear. The ends were cut back, 1 base at V and 2 bases at J, with 6 bases in the middle. The CDR3 extends over 14 amino acids. CDR1 and CDR2 (germline): KGHSH, LQKENI. The CDR3 here is CASSPRPGNQPQHF. CDR3 sequence (DNA): TGTGCCAGCTCACCACGACCCGGCAATCAGCCCCAGCATTTT.

The V gene is TRBV11-3, the J gene TRBJ2-1; D remains unclear. V was trimmed by 0 bases and J by 4 bases, leaving 10 bases between them. CDR3 length equals 15 residues. Germline V gene sequence: CDR1 SGHNT, CDR2 YENEEA. The CDR3 is CASSLDRAAYNEQFF. CDR3 in DNA: TGTGCCAGCAGCTTAGATAGGGCCGCATACAATGAGCAGTTCTTC.

The chain links TRBV5-1 to TRBJ1-2; D is unresolved. Trimming left V 0 bases short and J 4 bases short, with 10 bases between. Germline values: CDR1 SGHRS, CDR2 YFSETQ. CDR3 size: 14 residues. CDR3 protein: CASSLERSGYGYTF. CDR3 nucleotide sequence: TGCGCCAGCAGCTTGGAACGGTCGGGCTATGGCTACACCTTC. The entire variable domain, with the rest obtained from reference TRBV5-1 and TRBJ1-2, is as follows: KAGVTQTPRYLIKTRGQQVTLSCSPISGHRSVSWYQQTPGQGLQFLFEYFSETQRNKGNFPGRFSGRQFSNSRSEMNVSTLELGDSALYLCASSLERSGYGYTFGSGTRLTVV.

The chain couples TRBV7-8 to TRBJ2-7; D is unclear. With 1 base removed from V and 3 bases from J, the gap between germline ends came to 10 bases. CDR1 is SGHVS and CDR2 is FQNEAQ in the germline V gene. This CDR3 is 14 amino acids long. CDR3 sequence (DNA): TGTGCCAGCAGCTTAGTCGGAACAAACTACGAGCAGTACTTC. Translating gives CASSLVGTNYEQYF.

Note on this clone: The junction shows a germline mismatch at one end, possibly a read error. This sequence joins TRBV7-8 and TRBJ2-3, with TRBD2 identical over 16 bases. This CDR3 spans 18 amino acids. The germline gives CDR1 SGHVS, CDR2 FQNEAQ. The CDR3 spells CASSSEGLAGGPTGTQYF. The CDR3 nucleotides are TGTGCCAGCAGCTCAGAGGGACTAGCGGGAGGGCCGACAGGTACGCAGTATTTT.

This chain connects TRBV20-1 to TRBJ2-7; D possibly matches TRBD1 or TRBD2 (6 bases each). The V and J ends lost 3 bases and 0 bases respectively, with 9 bases between them. The germline V gene encodes CDR1 DFQATT and CDR2 SNEGSKA (reference sequence). The CDR3 loop spans 13 amino acids. CDR3 sequence (DNA): TGCAGTGCTAGTGGGGGGCACTCCTACGAGCAGTACTTC. Protein product: CSASGGHSYEQYF.

This sequence joins TRBV29-1 and TRBJ2-5; TRBD2 matches 10 bases. Germline V CDR1 and CDR2: SQVTM, ANQGSEA. CDR3 length equals 13 residues. The V and J ends lost 5 bases and 1 base, in that order; junction bases with no gene match: 1. CDR3 region: CSVSSGGQETQYF. The DNA of the CDR3 is TGCAGCGTTTCTAGCGGGGGCCAAGAGACCCAGTACTTC. Full variable domain (rest looked up from reference TRBV29-1 and TRBJ2-5): SAVISQKPSRDICQRGTSLTIQCQVDSQVTMMFWYRQQPGQSLTLIATANQGSEATYESGFVIDKFPISRPNLTFSTLTVSNMSPEDSSIYLCSVSSGGQETQYFGPGTRLLVL.

V usage is TRBV18 and J usage is TRBJ2-1; D is unresolved. The CDR3 loop spans 16 amino acids. CDR1 and CDR2 from the germline V gene are KGHSH and LQKENI. V lost 1 base, J lost 0 bases, and 10 bases lay in between. The CDR3 bases are TGTGCCAGCTCACCACTTCCTCAGAGCTCCTACAATGAGCAGTTCTTC. This gives the protein CASSPLPQSSYNEQFF.

The rearrangement links TRBV19 to TRBJ1-1; D remains ambiguous. Deletions cut 3 bases from V and 0 bases from J, with 11 bases between. This CDR3 is 15 amino acids long. In germline, CDR1 is LNHDA, CDR2 SQIVND (reference sequence). The CDR3 here is CASSISDILNTEAFF. DNA for the CDR3: TGTGCCAGTAGTATCTCCGACATCTTGAACACTGAAGCTTTCTTT. The full variable domain, rest sourced from reference TRBV19 and TRBJ1-1, is DGGITQSPKYLFRKEGQNVTLSCEQNLNHDAMYWYRQDPGQGLRLIYYSQIVNDFQKGDIAEGYSVSREKKESFPLTVTSAQKNPTAFYLCASSISDILNTEAFFGQGTRLTVV.

The chain uses TRBV9 and TRBJ1-1; D is perhaps TRBD1 (6 bases). Germline V gene sequence: CDR1 SGDLS, CDR2 YYNGEE. The CDR3 has 16 amino acids. V lost 2 bases and J lost 0, with 14 bases in between. CDR3 protein: CASSVQGPPLNTEAFF. The CDR3 DNA reads TGTGCCAGCAGCGTTCAGGGGCCACCGCTGAACACTGAAGCTTTCTTT.

The chain recombines TRBV9 with TRBJ1-1; TRBD1 might be the D (6 bases). Germline V gene sequence: CDR1 SGDLS, CDR2 YYNGEE. The V end lost 0 bases, the J end lost 3 bases, and 12 bases lay between the germline ends. The CDR3 is made up of 15 amino acids. In DNA form, the CDR3 reads TGTGCCAGCAGCGTAGGGAGGGGGGACGACACTGAAGCTTTCTTT. This sequence encodes CASSVGRGDDTEAFF.

The gene calls are TRBV9 and TRBJ1-3; D is ambiguous. Per the germline V gene, CDR1 is SGDLS and CDR2 is YYNGEE. V was clipped by 3 bases and J by 2 bases, with 6 bases between them. The CDR3 extends over 13 amino acids. The CDR3 region has the DNA TGTGCCAGCAGCGCTCCGGCTGGAAACACCATATATTTT. This encodes CASSAPAGNTIYF. The full variable domain, rest sourced from reference TRBV9 and TRBJ1-3, is DSGVTQTPKHLITATGQRVTLRCSPRSGDLSVYWYQQSLDQGLQFLIQYYNGEERAKGNILERFSAQQFPDLHSELNLSSLELGDSALYFCASSAPAGNTIYFGEGSWLTVV.

This chain links TRBV4-3 with TRBJ2-1, with TRBD2 identical over 9 bases. Germline V lookup: CDR1 LGHNA, CDR2 YSLEER. There are 18 residues in the CDR3. V shed 1 base and J 0 bases; nucleotides not matched to a gene: 7. CDR3 residues: CASSQAGASGTSYNEQFF. DNA for the CDR3: TGCGCCAGCAGCCAAGCGGGGGCTAGCGGGACCTCCTACAATGAGCAGTTCTTC.

The CDR3 DNA is TGTGCCAGCAGCTCGGACACCCGGGACTATGGCTACACCTTC. Encoded protein: CASSSDTRDYGYTF. The V call is TRBV28, the J call TRBJ1-2; D perhaps matches TRBD1 (5 bases). CDR1 and CDR2 (germline): MDHEN, SYDVKM. The germline V and J ends were trimmed by 6 bases and 3 bases, with 14 bases remaining between them. The CDR3 extends over 14 amino acids.

This chain links TRBV5-1 with TRBJ2-2; TRBD1 aligns across 7 bases. CDR1 and CDR2 from the germline V gene are SGHRS and YFSETQ. The CDR3 is made up of 16 amino acids. J lost 0 bases, V lost 1 base, and 3 bases had no gene match. The CDR3 sequence: CASSLLGTANTGELFF. DNA of the CDR3: TGCGCCAGCAGCTTGTTGGGGACAGCGAACACCGGGGAGCTGTTTTTT.

This clone was detected a few times. The chain carries TRBV27 and TRBJ1-1; D is unresolved. Trimming shortened V by 1 base and J by 1 base, and 7 bases separated the two germline ends. The length of the CDR3 is 14 residues. Germline values: CDR1 MNHEY, CDR2 SMNVEV (reference sequence). DNA of the CDR3: TGTGCCAGCAGTTTATGGGCAGGGAACACTGAAGCTTTCTTT. It codes for CASSLWAGNTEAFF.

This clone showed up just a few times. The genes are TRBV29-1 and TRBJ2-1; 8 bases map to TRBD1. The trim removed 7 bases at V and 12 bases at J, leaving 14 bases unmatched. Germline CDR1 and CDR2: SQVTM and ANQGSEA. CDR3 length: 13 residues. The CDR3 nucleotides read TGCAGCGCCTCCGGGACAGGCCGAGTGGGGCAGTTCTTC. It codes for CSASGTGRVGQFF.

As for this clone: This CDR3 is also generated by other DNA sequences in the sample. The chain couples TRBV6-5 to TRBJ1-5, with D possibly TRBD1 on 5 matching bases. Germline lookup yields CDR1 MNHEY and CDR2 SVGAGI. The CDR3 spans 14 residues. V shed 2 bases and J shed 4 bases, with 9 bases lying between them. The CDR3 loop reads CASSYHAGNQPQHF. The CDR3 nucleotides read TGTGCCAGCAGTTACCATGCAGGGAATCAGCCCCAGCATTTT.

V and J are TRBV6-5 and TRBJ1-2, with 9 nucleotides matching TRBD1. The CDR3 loop spans 14 amino acids. Trimming took 2 bases from V and 8 from J; bases not matched to a gene: 6. Germline-derived CDR1 and CDR2 are MNHEY and SVGAGI. The CDR3 loop is CASSYDRGRRGYTF. In DNA form, the CDR3 reads TGTGCCAGCAGTTACGACAGGGGGAGGAGAGGCTACACCTTC.

The rearrangement links TRBV10-3 to TRBJ1-4; D gene uncertain. The V end was cut by 3 bases, the J end by 8 bases, with 16 bases between. Germline V gene lookup returns CDR1 ENHRY and CDR2 SYGVKD. The CDR3 runs 15 residues. The chain's CDR3 is CAISETVQVREKLFF. CDR3 sequence (DNA): TGTGCCATCAGTGAAACAGTTCAAGTTCGGGAAAAACTGTTTTTT.

V and J are TRBV6-4 and TRBJ1-5; tentatively, D is TRBD1 (6 bases). Germline values: CDR1 MRHNA, CDR2 SNTAGT. The CDR3 totals 13 residues. V shed 6 bases and J shed 7 bases, with 13 bases lying between them. The CDR3 sequence is CASSEGQGQPQHF. DNA for the CDR3: TGTGCCAGCAGCGAGGGCCAGGGGCAGCCCCAGCATTTT.